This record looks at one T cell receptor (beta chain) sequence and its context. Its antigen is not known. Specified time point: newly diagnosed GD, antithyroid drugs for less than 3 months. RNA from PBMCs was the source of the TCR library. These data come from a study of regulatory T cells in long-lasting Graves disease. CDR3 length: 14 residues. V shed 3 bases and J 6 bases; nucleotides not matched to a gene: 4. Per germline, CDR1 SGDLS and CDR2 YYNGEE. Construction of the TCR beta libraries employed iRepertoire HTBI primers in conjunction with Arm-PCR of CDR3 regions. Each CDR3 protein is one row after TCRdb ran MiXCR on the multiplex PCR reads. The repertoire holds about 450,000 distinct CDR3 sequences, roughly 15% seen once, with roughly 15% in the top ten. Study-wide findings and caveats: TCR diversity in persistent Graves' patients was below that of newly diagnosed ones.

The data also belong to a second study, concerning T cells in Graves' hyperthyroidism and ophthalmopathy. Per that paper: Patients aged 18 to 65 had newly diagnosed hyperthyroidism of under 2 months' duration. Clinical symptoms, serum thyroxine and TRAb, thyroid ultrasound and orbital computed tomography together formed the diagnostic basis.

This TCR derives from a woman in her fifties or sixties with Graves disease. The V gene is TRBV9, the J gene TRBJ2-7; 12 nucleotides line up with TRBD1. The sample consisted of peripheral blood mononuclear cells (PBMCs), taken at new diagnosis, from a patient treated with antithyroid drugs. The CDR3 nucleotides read TGTGCCAGCAGCGCCGGGACAGGGGGCGGCGAGCAGTACTTC. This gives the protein CASSAGTGGGEQYF.